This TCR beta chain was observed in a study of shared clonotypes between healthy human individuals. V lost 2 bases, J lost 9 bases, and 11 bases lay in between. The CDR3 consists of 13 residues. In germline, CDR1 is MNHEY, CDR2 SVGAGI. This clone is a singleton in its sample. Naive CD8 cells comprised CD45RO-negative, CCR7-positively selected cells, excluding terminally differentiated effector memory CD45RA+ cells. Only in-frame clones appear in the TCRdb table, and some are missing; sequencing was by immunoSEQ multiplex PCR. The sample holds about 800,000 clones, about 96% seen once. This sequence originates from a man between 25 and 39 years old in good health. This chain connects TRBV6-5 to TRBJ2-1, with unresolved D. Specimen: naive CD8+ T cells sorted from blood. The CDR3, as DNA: TGTGCCAGCAGTTACAGTTCGGGTATTGAGCAGTTCTTC. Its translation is CASSYSSGIEQFF.